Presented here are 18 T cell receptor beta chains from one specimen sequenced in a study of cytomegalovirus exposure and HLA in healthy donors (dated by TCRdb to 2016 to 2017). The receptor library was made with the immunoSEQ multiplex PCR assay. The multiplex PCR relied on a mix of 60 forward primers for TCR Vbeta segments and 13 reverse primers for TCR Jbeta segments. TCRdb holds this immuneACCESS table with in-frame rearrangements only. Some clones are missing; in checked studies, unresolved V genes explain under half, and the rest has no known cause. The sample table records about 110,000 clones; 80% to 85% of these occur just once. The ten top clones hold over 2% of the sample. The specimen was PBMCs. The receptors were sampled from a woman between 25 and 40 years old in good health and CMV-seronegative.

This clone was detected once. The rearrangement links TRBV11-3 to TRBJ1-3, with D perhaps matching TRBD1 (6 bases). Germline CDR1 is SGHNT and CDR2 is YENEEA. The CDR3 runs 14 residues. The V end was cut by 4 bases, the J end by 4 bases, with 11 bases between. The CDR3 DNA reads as TGTGCCAGCAGCTCCCCTGACAGGGGAAACACCATATATTTT. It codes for CASSSPDRGNTIYF.

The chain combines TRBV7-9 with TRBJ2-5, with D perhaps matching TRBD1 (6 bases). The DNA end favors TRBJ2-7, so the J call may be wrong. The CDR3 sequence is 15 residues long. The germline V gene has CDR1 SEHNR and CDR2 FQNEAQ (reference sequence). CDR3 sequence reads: CASSFRTEVFYEQYF. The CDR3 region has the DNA TGTGCCAGCAGCTTTAGGACAGAGGTCTTCTACGAGCAGTACTTC.

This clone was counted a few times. In DNA form, the CDR3 reads TGTGCCAGCAGCTTGACGGGACAGGGTCTTTGGTACGAGCAGTACTTC. It codes for CASSLTGQGLWYEQYF. The gene calls are TRBV7-2 and TRBJ2-7; 9 bases are a match to TRBD1. CDR1 and CDR2 (germline): SGHTA, FQGNSA. The CDR3 is 16 amino acids. V trimming: 3 bases; J trimming: 4 bases; junction bases outside the gene matches: 10. Full variable domain (rest looked up from reference TRBV7-2 and TRBJ2-7): GAGVSQSPSNKVTEKGKDVELRCDPISGHTALYWYRQSLGQGLEFLIYFQGNSAPDKSGLPSDRFSAERTGGSVSTLTIQRTQQEDSAVYLCASSLTGQGLWYEQYFGPGTRLTVT.

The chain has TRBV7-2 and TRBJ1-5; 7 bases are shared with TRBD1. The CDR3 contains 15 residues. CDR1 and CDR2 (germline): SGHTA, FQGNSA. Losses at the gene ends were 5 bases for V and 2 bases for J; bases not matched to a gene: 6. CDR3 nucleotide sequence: TGTGCCAGCAGCCCCGGACAGGAGGGCAATCAGCCCCAGCATTTT. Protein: CASSPGQEGNQPQHF.

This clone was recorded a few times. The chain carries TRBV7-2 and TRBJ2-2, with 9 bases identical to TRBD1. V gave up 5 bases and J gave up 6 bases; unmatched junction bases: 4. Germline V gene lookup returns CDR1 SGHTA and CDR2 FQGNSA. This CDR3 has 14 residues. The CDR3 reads CASSKDRGAGELFF. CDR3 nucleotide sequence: TGTGCCAGCAGCAAGGACAGGGGCGCCGGGGAGCTGTTTTTT.

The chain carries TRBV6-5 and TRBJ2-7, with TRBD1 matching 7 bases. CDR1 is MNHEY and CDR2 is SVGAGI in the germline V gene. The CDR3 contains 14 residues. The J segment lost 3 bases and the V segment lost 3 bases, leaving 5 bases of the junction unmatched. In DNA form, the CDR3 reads TGTGCCAGCAGTTATCAAGGGGGCGGCTACGAGCAGTACTTC. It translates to CASSYQGGGYEQYF.

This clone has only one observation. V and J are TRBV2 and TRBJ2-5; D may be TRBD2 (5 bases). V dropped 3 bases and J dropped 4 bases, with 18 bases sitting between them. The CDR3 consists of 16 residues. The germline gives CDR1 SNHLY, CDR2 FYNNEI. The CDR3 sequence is CASSDRAWGAVETQYF. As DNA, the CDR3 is TGTGCCAGCAGTGATAGGGCATGGGGAGCGGTAGAGACCCAGTACTTC.

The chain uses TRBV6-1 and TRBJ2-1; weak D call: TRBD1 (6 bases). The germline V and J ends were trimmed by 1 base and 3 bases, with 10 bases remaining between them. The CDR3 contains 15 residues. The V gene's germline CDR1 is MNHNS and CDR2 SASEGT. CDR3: CASSEGTASYNEQFF. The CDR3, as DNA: TGTGCCAGCAGTGAAGGGACAGCGAGCTACAATGAGCAGTTCTTC.

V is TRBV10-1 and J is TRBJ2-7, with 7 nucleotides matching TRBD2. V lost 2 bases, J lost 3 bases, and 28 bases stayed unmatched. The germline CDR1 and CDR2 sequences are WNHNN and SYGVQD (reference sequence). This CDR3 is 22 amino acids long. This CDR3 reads CASSERLLAWAGARAWDYEQYF. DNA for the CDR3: TGCGCCAGCAGTGAGAGATTACTAGCATGGGCGGGAGCGCGAGCTTGGGACTACGAGCAGTACTTC.

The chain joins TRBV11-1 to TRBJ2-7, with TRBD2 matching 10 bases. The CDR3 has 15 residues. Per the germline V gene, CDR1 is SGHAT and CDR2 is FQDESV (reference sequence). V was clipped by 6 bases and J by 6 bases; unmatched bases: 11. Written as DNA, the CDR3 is TGTGCCAGCAGGAACACGCTAGCGGGAGTCGGCGAGCAGTACTTC. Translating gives CASRNTLAGVGEQYF.

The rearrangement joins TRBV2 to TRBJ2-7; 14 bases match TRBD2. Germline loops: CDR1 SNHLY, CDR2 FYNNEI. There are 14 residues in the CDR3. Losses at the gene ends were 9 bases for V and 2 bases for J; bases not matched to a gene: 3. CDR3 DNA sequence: TGTGCCAGTGGGACTAGCGGGAGAACCTACGAGCAGTACTTC. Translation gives CASGTSGRTYEQYF. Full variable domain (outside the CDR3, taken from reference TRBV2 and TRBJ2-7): EPEVTQTPSHQVTQMGQEVILRCVPISNHLYFYWYRQILGQKVEFLVSFYNNEISEKSEIFDDQFSVERPDGSNFTLKIRSTKLEDSAMYFCASGTSGRTYEQYFGPGTRLTVT.

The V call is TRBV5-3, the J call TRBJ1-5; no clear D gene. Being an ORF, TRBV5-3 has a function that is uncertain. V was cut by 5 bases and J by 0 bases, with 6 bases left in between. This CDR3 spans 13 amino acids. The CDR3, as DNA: TGTGCCAGAAGGTTTATTAGCAATCAGCCCCAGCATTTT. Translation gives CARRFISNQPQHF.

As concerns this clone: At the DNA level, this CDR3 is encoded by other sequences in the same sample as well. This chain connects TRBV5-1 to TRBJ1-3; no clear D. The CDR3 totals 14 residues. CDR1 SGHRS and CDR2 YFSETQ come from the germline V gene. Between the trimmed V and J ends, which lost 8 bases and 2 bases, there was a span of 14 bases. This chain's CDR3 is CASSQNSAGNTIYF. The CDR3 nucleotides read TGCGCCAGTAGCCAAAATTCGGCTGGAAACACCATATATTTT.

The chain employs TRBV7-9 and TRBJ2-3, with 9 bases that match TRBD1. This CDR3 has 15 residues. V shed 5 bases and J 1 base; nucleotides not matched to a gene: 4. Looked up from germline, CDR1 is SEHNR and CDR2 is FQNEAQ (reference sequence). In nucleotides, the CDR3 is TGTGCCAGCAGCACCACAGGGGGCGGCACAGATACGCAGTATTTT. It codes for CASSTTGGGTDTQYF.

CDR3 nucleotides: TGCGCCAGCAGGGGACAGAACACTGAAGCTTTCTTT. The encoded protein is CASRGQNTEAFF. V is TRBV5-1 and J is TRBJ1-1; tentative D call: TRBD1 (6 bases). V was clipped by 5 bases and J by 1 base, with 6 bases between them. The CDR3 has 12 residues. The germline CDR1 and CDR2 sequences are SGHRS and YFSETQ.

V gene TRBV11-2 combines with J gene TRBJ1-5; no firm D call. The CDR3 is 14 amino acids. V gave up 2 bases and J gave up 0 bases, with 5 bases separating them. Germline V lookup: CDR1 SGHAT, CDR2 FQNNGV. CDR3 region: CASSLSDSNQPQHF. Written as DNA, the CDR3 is TGTGCCAGCAGCTTATCAGATAGCAATCAGCCCCAGCATTTT. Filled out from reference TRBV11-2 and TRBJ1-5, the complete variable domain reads EAGVAQSPRYKIIEKRQSVAFWCNPISGHATLYWYQQILGQGPKLLIQFQNNGVVDDSQLPKDRFSAERLKGVDSTLKIQPAKLEDSAVYLCASSLSDSNQPQHFGDGTRLSIL.

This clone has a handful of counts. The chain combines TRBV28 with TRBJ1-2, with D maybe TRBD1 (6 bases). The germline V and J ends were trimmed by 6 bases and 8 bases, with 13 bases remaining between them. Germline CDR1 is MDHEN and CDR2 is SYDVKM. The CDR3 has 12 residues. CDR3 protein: CASSNNRDGYTF. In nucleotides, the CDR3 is TGTGCCAGCAGCAATAACAGGGACGGCTACACCTTC.

The DNA of the CDR3 is TGTGCCAGCAGCTCCGCGAAGCGGATTGAAGCTTTCTTT. It specifies CASSSAKRIEAFF. The gene calls are TRBV5-5 and TRBJ1-1; no clear D. CDR1 is SGHKS, CDR2 YYEKEE, per germline (reference sequence). The CDR3 has 13 amino acids. The germline V and J ends were trimmed by 3 bases and 7 bases, with 13 bases remaining between them. The full variable domain, its missing parts supplied by reference TRBV5-5 and TRBJ1-1, is DAGVTQSPTHLIKTRGQQVTLRCSPISGHKSVSWYQQVLGQGPQFIFQYYEKEERGRGNFPDRFSARQFPNYSSELNVNALLLGDSALYLCASSSAKRIEAFFGQGTRLTVV.